This TCR beta chain derives from a study of blood T cells in healthy people across ages. Study background: T cells yielded about one barcoded beta molecule per two cells through template switching. Study results and caveats: Unknown CMV status may confound age-related changes in expanded clones. Observed TCR beta diversity per million T cells went down as age went up. This fall followed a roughly linear course with age.

In regard to this clonotype: Its matching antigen is unknown.

CDR1 is SGHVS, CDR2 FNYEAQ, per germline. V was shortened by 1 base and J by 2 bases, with 6 bases between the two germline ends. This CDR3 has 13 residues. A sample-barcoded 5' primer and a J-beta primer mix were used in a second PCR of roughly 6 to 11 cycles. Each cDNA molecule received a tag from a template-switch adaptor that had 12 random nucleotides. Via MiXCR, TCRdb re-called the 5' RACE reads, giving one row per CDR3 protein. The sample yields about 730,000 distinct CDR3 sequences, roughly two fifths seen once. The sequencing sample was made of blood. The TCR comes from a woman aged 60-70 years in good health. This sequence joins TRBV7-6 and TRBJ2-7; no reliable D call. CDR3 protein: CASSLDYPYEQYF. DNA of the CDR3: TGTGCCAGCAGCTTAGATTATCCCTACGAGCAGTACTTC. The full variable domain, its missing parts supplied by reference TRBV7-6 and TRBJ2-7, is GAGVSQSPRYKVTKRGQDVALRCDPISGHVSLYWYRQALGQGPEFLTYFNYEAQQDKSGLPNDRFSAERPEGSISTLTIQRTEQRDSAMYRCASSLDYPYEQYFGPGTRLTVT.